This is a list of T cell receptor beta chains from one sample in a study of STAT5B mutations in CD4+ large granular lymphocyte leukemia. Libraries were prepared by immunoSEQ multiplex PCR; TCRdb keeps only in-frame clonotypes and omits some of them. The sample has 30,000 to 40,000 clones; about four fifths are singletons. Sequenced input: CD4+ T cells from blood buffy coats. Every receptor here comes from a human donor in good health. CDR3s include the opening cysteine and the closing phenylalanine or tryptophan. D genes are given only for firm matches. Some rows mark clone size as missing; the rest say once, few, many or name a class of expanded clone.

D gene	J gene	CDR3 length	V gene	clone size	CDR3 protein	CDR3 DNA
-	TRBJ2-7	19	TRBV12-5	-	CASGLVAIGGGGGRHEQYF	TGTGCTAGTGGTTTGGTAGCGATAGGGGGAGGTGGCGGTCGCCACGAGCAGTACTTC
-	TRBJ1-3	16	TRBV5-1	-	CASSLAEPSSGNTIYF	TGCGCCAGCAGCTTGGCCGAACCGAGCTCTGGAAACACCATATATTTT
TRBD2	TRBJ2-3	15	TRBV7-9	-	CASSPLSGGTDTQYF	TGTGCCAGCAGCCCATTAAGCGGGGGTACAGATACGCAGTATTTT
TRBD2	TRBJ2-7	13	TRBV6-6	few	CASGTSGMDEQYF	TGTGCCAGCGGGACTAGCGGGATGGACGAGCAGTACTTC
TRBD2	TRBJ2-3	13	TRBV7-6	-	CASTSGITDTQYF	TGTGCCAGCACGAGCGGGATCACAGATACGCAGTATTTT
-	TRBJ2-7	18	TRBV18	-	CASSPNEAWRGLSGEQYF	TGTGCCAGCTCACCAAATGAGGCGTGGAGGGGACTTTCGGGCGAGCAGTACTTC
TRBD2	TRBJ2-3	15	TRBV19	-	CASSIRGGTTDTQYF	TGTGCCAGTAGTATACGGGGGGGAACCACAGATACGCAGTATTTT
-	TRBJ2-1	16	TRBV5-1	-	CASSLQGPGVTNEQFF	TGCGCCAGCAGCTTACAAGGCCCCGGGGTGACCAATGAGCAGTTCTTC
-	TRBJ1-2	13	TRBV6-1	-	CASLHPGEYGYTF	TGTGCCAGCCTACACCCAGGGGAATATGGCTACACCTTC
-	TRBJ2-7	13	TRBV19	-	CASSLGPSYEQYF	TGTGCCAGTAGCTTGGGACCCTCCTACGAGCAGTACTTC
-	TRBJ1-1	15	TRBV2	few	CASSSPTKKLTEAFF	TGTGCCAGCAGTTCGCCGACAAAGAAACTGACTGAAGCTTTCTTT
-	TRBJ2-3	16	TRBV7-2	-	CASSLGIQGWTDTQYF	TGTGCCAGCAGCTTAGGTATTCAGGGGTGGACAGATACGCAGTATTTT
-	TRBJ2-3	13	TRBV19	-	CASRWGETDTQYF	TGTGCCAGTAGATGGGGGGAAACAGATACGCAGTATTTT
-	TRBJ1-5	14	TRBV4-1	-	CASSQVQESQPQHF	TGCGCCAGCAGCCAAGTACAGGAAAGTCAGCCCCAGCATTTT
TRBD1	TRBJ2-1	15	TRBV18	few	CASSPTGDSYNEQFF	TGTGCCAGCTCACCGACAGGGGATTCCTACAATGAGCAGTTCTTC
-	TRBJ2-7	15	TRBV5-4	-	CASSRGGGNTYEQYF	TGTGCCAGCAGCCGAGGGGGGGGAAACACCTACGAGCAGTACTTC
-	TRBJ1-5	13	TRBV10-3	-	CAISESGDQPQHF	TGTGCCATCAGTGAGTCGGGGGATCAGCCCCAGCATTTT